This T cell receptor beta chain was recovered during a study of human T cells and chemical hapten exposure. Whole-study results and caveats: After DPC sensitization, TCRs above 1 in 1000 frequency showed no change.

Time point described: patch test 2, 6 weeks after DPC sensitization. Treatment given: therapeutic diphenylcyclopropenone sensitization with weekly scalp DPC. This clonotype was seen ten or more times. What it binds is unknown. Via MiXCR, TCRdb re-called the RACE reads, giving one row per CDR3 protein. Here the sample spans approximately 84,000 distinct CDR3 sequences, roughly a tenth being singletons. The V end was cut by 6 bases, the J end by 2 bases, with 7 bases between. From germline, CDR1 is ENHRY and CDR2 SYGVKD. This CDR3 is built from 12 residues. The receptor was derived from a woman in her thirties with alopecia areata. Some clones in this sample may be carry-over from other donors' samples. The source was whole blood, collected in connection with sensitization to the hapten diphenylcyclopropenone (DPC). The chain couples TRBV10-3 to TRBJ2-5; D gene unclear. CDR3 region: CAISETQETQYF. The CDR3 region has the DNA TGTGCCATCAGCGAAACTCAAGAGACCCAGTACTTC.